A single sample is the source of the 7 T cell receptor beta chains below, sequenced in a study of blood T cell repertoires in COVID-19. Measured with immunoSEQ multiplex PCR; TCRdb has only the in-frame clones, and not every one. The sample holds 80,000 to 100,000 clones, around 75% seen once. Sequencing used peripheral blood. These receptors originate from a man between 65 and 85 years old with acute or convalescent COVID-19.

This sequence joins TRBV7-9 and TRBJ2-7; TRBD1 matches 7 bases. The germline CDR1 and CDR2 sequences are SEHNR and FQNEAQ (reference sequence). This CDR3 has 15 residues. With 3 bases clipped from V and 4 bases from J, the junction kept 9 bases outside the gene matches. CDR3 amino acids: CASSFRTGNSYEQYF. The CDR3 DNA follows: TGTGCCAGCAGCTTTCGGACAGGCAACTCGTACGAGCAGTACTTC.

V usage is TRBV7-2 and J usage is TRBJ2-7; 8 bases line up with TRBD1. Looked up from germline, CDR1 is SGHTA and CDR2 is FQGNSA. Unmatched junction bases numbered 6, after V lost 5 bases and J lost 6 bases. This CDR3 has 13 amino acids. CDR3 sequence: CASSPQTGVEQYF. The CDR3, as DNA: TGTGCCAGCAGCCCCCAGACAGGGGTCGAGCAGTACTTC.

This chain connects TRBV19 to TRBJ1-5, with 7 bases aligning to TRBD1. Germline lookup yields CDR1 LNHDA and CDR2 SQIVND (reference sequence). V gave up 6 bases and J gave up 5 bases; unmatched junction bases: 13. The CDR3 spans 16 residues. CDR3 DNA: TGTGCCAGTAGCCTCACAGGGGCAACAAACTATCAGCCCCAGCATTTT. Translation: CASSLTGATNYQPQHF.

This chain uses TRBV19 with TRBJ1-2; D possibly corresponds to TRBD1 (6 bases). V dropped 6 bases and J dropped 6 bases, with 17 bases sitting between them. Germline V gives CDR1 LNHDA, CDR2 SQIVND (reference sequence). There are 14 residues in the CDR3. Here the CDR3 reads CASRVPGGVDGYTF. The CDR3 nucleotides are TGTGCCAGTAGGGTACCGGGGGGCGTGGATGGCTACACCTTC.

V usage is TRBV4-2 and J usage is TRBJ1-1; 9 nucleotides match TRBD1. CDR3 size: 18 residues. V dropped 0 bases and J dropped 1; count of bases not matched to a gene: 9. The germline gives CDR1 LGHNA, CDR2 YNFKEQ. In DNA form, the CDR3 reads TGTGCCAGCAGCCAAGATTTGTCGGGACAGGGCGGGAACACTGAAGCTTTCTTT. As protein: CASSQDLSGQGGNTEAFF.

This clone came up a few times. The genes are TRBV9 and TRBJ1-2; 8 positions match TRBD1. Losses at the gene ends were 4 bases for V and 3 bases for J; bases not matched to a gene: 5. CDR1 is SGDLS and CDR2 is YYNGEE in the germline V gene. The CDR3 spans 14 residues. The CDR3 DNA is TGTGCCAGCAGCCTCCTGGACAGGGACTATGGCTACACCTTC. Encoded protein: CASSLLDRDYGYTF. Combining the CDR3 with reference TRBV9 and TRBJ1-2 gives the whole variable domain DSGVTQTPKHLITATGQRVTLRCSPRSGDLSVYWYQQSLDQGLQFLIQYYNGEERAKGNILERFSAQQFPDLHSELNLSSLELGDSALYFCASSLLDRDYGYTFGSGTRLTVV.

Ten or more counts support this clone. The chain recombines TRBV11-3 with TRBJ2-1; 10 positions agree with TRBD2. CDR3 length: 15 amino acids. Per the germline V gene, CDR1 is SGHNT and CDR2 is YENEEA. V was clipped by 5 bases and J by 3 bases; unmatched bases: 4. The CDR3 is CASSPGLADYNEQFF. CDR3 coding DNA: TGTGCCAGCAGCCCTGGACTAGCGGACTACAATGAGCAGTTCTTC.